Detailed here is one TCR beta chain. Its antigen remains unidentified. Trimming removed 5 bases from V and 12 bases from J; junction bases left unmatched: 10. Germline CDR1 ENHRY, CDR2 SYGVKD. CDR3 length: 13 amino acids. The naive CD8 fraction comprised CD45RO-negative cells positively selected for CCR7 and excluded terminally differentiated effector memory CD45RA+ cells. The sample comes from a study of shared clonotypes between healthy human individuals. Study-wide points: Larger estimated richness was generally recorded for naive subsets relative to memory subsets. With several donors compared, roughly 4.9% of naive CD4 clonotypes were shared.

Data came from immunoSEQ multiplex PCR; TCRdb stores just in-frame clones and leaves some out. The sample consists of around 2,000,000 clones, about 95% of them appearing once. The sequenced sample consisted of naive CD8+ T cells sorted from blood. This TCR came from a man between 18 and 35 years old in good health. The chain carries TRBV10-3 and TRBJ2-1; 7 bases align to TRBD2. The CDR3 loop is CAISFPGGKGQFF. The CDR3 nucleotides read TGTGCCATCAGTTTCCCCGGGGGGAAGGGGCAGTTCTTC.